A selection of T cell receptor beta chains follows, all from one sample in a study of blood T cells in healthy people across ages. TCRdb analysed the 5' RACE reads with MiXCR anew, one entry per CDR3 protein. The table has 1 million to 1.2 million distinct CDR3 sequences, around two fifths seen once. Sequenced sample: blood. These receptors originate from a man younger than 35 in good health. CDR3s include the opening cysteine and the closing phenylalanine or tryptophan. Each record gives: J gene, clone size, D gene, V gene, CDR3 protein, CDR3 DNA. The D gene is left open where the match is weak. The size of a clone is reported for some rows only, either as once, few or many, or as a class for expanded clones.

J gene: TRBJ2-4
clone size: few
D gene: TRBD1
V gene: TRBV27
CDR3 protein: CASSTTGYLAKNIQYF
CDR3 DNA: TGTGCCAGCAGTACGACAGGGTACCTAGCCAAAAACATTCAGTACTTC

J gene: TRBJ2-3
clone size: .
D gene: .
V gene: TRBV6-5
CDR3 protein: CASTIELGTDTQYF
CDR3 DNA: TGTGCCAGCACCATCGAGCTTGGGACAGATACGCAGTATTTT

J gene: TRBJ1-1
clone size: few
D gene: TRBD1
V gene: TRBV5-1
CDR3 protein: CASSFSGGAEAFF
CDR3 DNA: TGCGCCAGCAGCTTTTCAGGGGGTGCTGAAGCTTTCTTT

J gene: TRBJ2-5
clone size: .
D gene: .
V gene: TRBV27
CDR3 protein: CASSRNYQETQYF
CDR3 DNA: TGTGCCAGCAGTCGGAATTACCAAGAGACCCAGTACTTC

J gene: TRBJ2-1
clone size: .
D gene: TRBD2
V gene: TRBV7-2
CDR3 protein: CASKAGGFYDEQFF
CDR3 DNA: TGTGCCAGCAAAGCGGGGGGCTTCTACGATGAGCAGTTCTTC

J gene: TRBJ2-2
clone size: .
D gene: .
V gene: TRBV11-3
CDR3 protein: CASSPRTMNTGELFF
CDR3 DNA: TGTGCCAGCAGCCCTCGCACTATGAACACCGGGGAGCTGTTTTTT

J gene: TRBJ2-5
clone size: .
D gene: TRBD2
V gene: TRBV7-3
CDR3 protein: CASGPNPTSGGKYQETQYF
CDR3 DNA: TGTGCCAGCGGCCCCAACCCGACTAGCGGGGGGAAGTACCAAGAGACCCAGTACTTC

J gene: TRBJ1-1
clone size: once
D gene: TRBD1
V gene: TRBV7-8
CDR3 protein: CASSPYRGEAFF
CDR3 DNA: TGTGCCAGCAGCCCCTACAGGGGAGAAGCTTTCTTT

J gene: TRBJ1-2
clone size: few
D gene: TRBD1
V gene: TRBV12-3/TRBV12-4
CDR3 protein: CASSYAGTGGYGYTF
CDR3 DNA: TGTGCCAGCAGTTATGCCGGGACAGGGGGCTATGGCTACACCTTC

J gene: TRBJ1-2
clone size: many
D gene: TRBD1
V gene: TRBV29-1
CDR3 protein: CSVDLGQGNYGYTF
CDR3 DNA: TGCAGCGTTGATTTGGGACAGGGTAACTATGGCTACACCTTC

J gene: TRBJ1-1
clone size: .
D gene: TRBD1
V gene: TRBV6-6
CDR3 protein: CASSTDRVEAFF
CDR3 DNA: TGTGCCAGCAGTACGGACAGGGTTGAAGCTTTCTTT

J gene: TRBJ1-1
clone size: .
D gene: .
V gene: TRBV2
CDR3 protein: CASSGPGQFTEPFF
CDR3 DNA: TGTGCCAGCAGCGGGCCAGGGCAGTTCACTGAACCTTTCTTT

J gene: TRBJ1-6
clone size: few
D gene: .
V gene: TRBV6-2/TRBV6-3
CDR3 protein: CASSDRDPGRSPLHF
CDR3 DNA: TGTGCCAGCAGTGACCGGGACCCCGGGAGATCACCCCTCCACTTT

J gene: TRBJ2-5
clone size: few
D gene: .
V gene: TRBV20-1
CDR3 protein: CSARRRGLQETQYF
CDR3 DNA: TGCAGTGCTAGGCGTCGGGGGCTACAAGAGACCCAGTACTTC

J gene: TRBJ2-5
clone size: .
D gene: .
V gene: TRBV4-3
CDR3 protein: CASSQEEGDEQYF
CDR3 DNA: TGCGCCAGCAGCCAAGAAGAAGGGGATGAGCAGTACTTC

J gene: TRBJ2-2
clone size: .
D gene: .
V gene: TRBV25-1
CDR3 protein: CASSGAGGTGELFF
CDR3 DNA: TGTGCCAGCAGTGGTGCAGGAGGCACCGGGGAGCTGTTTTTT

J gene: TRBJ2-3
clone size: .
D gene: .
V gene: TRBV12-3/TRBV12-4
CDR3 protein: CASSLVPDMQYF
CDR3 DNA: TGTGCCAGCAGTTTAGTACCAGATATGCAGTATTTT

J gene: TRBJ1-1
clone size: .
D gene: .
V gene: TRBV5-5
CDR3 protein: CASSGGQITEAFF
CDR3 DNA: TGTGCCAGCAGCGGCGGACAGATCACTGAAGCTTTCTTT

J gene: TRBJ2-2
clone size: .
D gene: .
V gene: TRBV4-2
CDR3 protein: CASIVGLGTGELFF
CDR3 DNA: TGTGCCAGCATCGTAGGGCTGGGGACCGGGGAGCTGTTTTTT

J gene: TRBJ2-2
clone size: .
D gene: .
V gene: TRBV7-6
CDR3 protein: CASSLSTRSGELFF
CDR3 DNA: TGTGCCAGCAGCTTATCAACGCGTTCCGGGGAGCTGTTTTTT

J gene: TRBJ1-5
clone size: .
D gene: TRBD1
V gene: TRBV25-1
CDR3 protein: CASGPAGTGYQPQHF
CDR3 DNA: TGTGCCAGCGGCCCAGCTGGGACAGGGTATCAGCCCCAGCATTTT

J gene: TRBJ1-6
clone size: .
D gene: .
V gene: TRBV4-2
CDR3 protein: CASSPPAGGRNSPLHF
CDR3 DNA: TGTGCCAGCAGCCCCCCTGCGGGCGGACGGAATTCACCCCTCCACTTT

J gene: TRBJ2-2
clone size: .
D gene: .
V gene: TRBV6-6
CDR3 protein: CASGYSIRGDTGELFF
CDR3 DNA: TGTGCCAGCGGTTACTCGATACGGGGAGACACCGGGGAGCTGTTTTTT

J gene: TRBJ2-3
clone size: .
D gene: .
V gene: TRBV20-1
CDR3 protein: CSARSAQGSTDTQYF
CDR3 DNA: TGCAGTGCTAGATCGGCGCAGGGGAGCACAGATACGCAGTATTTT

J gene: TRBJ2-1
clone size: .
D gene: TRBD2
V gene: TRBV4-3
CDR3 protein: CASSPLEYLAGGSYNEQFF
CDR3 DNA: TGCGCCAGCAGCCCCCTTGAATACTTAGCGGGGGGCTCCTACAATGAGCAGTTCTTC

J gene: TRBJ1-4
clone size: .
D gene: .
V gene: TRBV20-1
CDR3 protein: CSASGTFYATNEKLFF
CDR3 DNA: TGCAGTGCGTCCGGGACTTTTTATGCAACTAATGAAAAACTGTTTTTT

J gene: TRBJ2-1
clone size: .
D gene: .
V gene: TRBV20-1
CDR3 protein: CSARDLEGSNEQFF
CDR3 DNA: TGCAGTGCTAGAGATCTCGAAGGGTCCAATGAGCAGTTCTTC

J gene: TRBJ2-1
clone size: many
D gene: .
V gene: TRBV5-1
CDR3 protein: CASSFGTSYNEQFF
CDR3 DNA: TGCGCCAGCAGCTTTGGGACCTCCTACAATGAGCAGTTCTTC

J gene: TRBJ2-3
clone size: .
D gene: TRBD1
V gene: TRBV6-5
CDR3 protein: CASSRDRGPDTQYF
CDR3 DNA: TGTGCCAGCAGTCGGGACAGGGGGCCTGATACGCAGTATTTT

J gene: TRBJ2-7
clone size: .
D gene: TRBD1
V gene: TRBV6-6
CDR3 protein: CAGSGGTGFSDEQYF
CDR3 DNA: TGTGCCGGCAGCGGTGGGACAGGTTTCAGCGACGAGCAGTACTTC

J gene: TRBJ2-2
clone size: .
D gene: .
V gene: TRBV27
CDR3 protein: CASTSPSGQRGTGELFF
CDR3 DNA: TGTGCCAGCACTTCTCCCTCGGGACAACGCGGCACCGGGGAGCTGTTTTTT

J gene: TRBJ1-1
clone size: .
D gene: TRBD1
V gene: TRBV2
CDR3 protein: CASSTPGQNTEPFF
CDR3 DNA: TGCGCCAGCAGTACCCCGGGACAGAACACTGAACCTTTCTTT

J gene: TRBJ2-1
clone size: .
D gene: TRBD2
V gene: TRBV6-2/TRBV6-3
CDR3 protein: CASSYGLAGAEEQFF
CDR3 DNA: TGTGCCAGCAGTTACGGGCTAGCGGGGGCCGAAGAGCAGTTCTTC

J gene: TRBJ1-2
clone size: few
D gene: .
V gene: TRBV3-1
CDR3 protein: CASSLPYTF
CDR3 DNA: TGTGCCAGCAGCCTCCCCTACACCTTC

J gene: TRBJ1-1
clone size: .
D gene: .
V gene: TRBV7-9
CDR3 protein: CASSPVTVNTEAFF
CDR3 DNA: TGTGCCAGCAGCCCGGTGACGGTGAACACTGAAGCTTTCTTT

J gene: TRBJ1-1
clone size: few
D gene: .
V gene: TRBV12-3/TRBV12-4
CDR3 protein: CASSRRRGEDTEAFF
CDR3 DNA: TGTGCCAGCAGCCGACGGAGGGGCGAGGACACTGAAGCTTTCTTT

J gene: TRBJ1-2
clone size: .
D gene: .
V gene: TRBV29-1
CDR3 protein: CSVDFPTETYGYTF
CDR3 DNA: TGCAGCGTTGATTTCCCCACAGAGACCTATGGCTACACCTTC

J gene: TRBJ2-3
clone size: once
D gene: .
V gene: TRBV12-5
CDR3 protein: CASGSGRGRNTQYF
CDR3 DNA: TGTGCTAGTGGTTCCGGAAGGGGCAGAAATACGCAGTATTTT

J gene: TRBJ1-3
clone size: .
D gene: .
V gene: TRBV12-3/TRBV12-4
CDR3 protein: CASSLGTWSGNTIYF
CDR3 DNA: TGTGCCAGCAGTTTAGGGACCTGGAGTGGAAACACCATATATTTT

J gene: TRBJ1-2
clone size: .
D gene: TRBD1
V gene: TRBV10-2
CDR3 protein: CASSESGQGANGYTF
CDR3 DNA: TGCGCCAGCAGTGAGTCGGGACAGGGGGCTAATGGCTACACCTTC

J gene: TRBJ2-7
clone size: .
D gene: TRBD1
V gene: TRBV6-5
CDR3 protein: CASSYGTGILEQYF
CDR3 DNA: TGTGCCAGCAGTTACGGGACAGGGATCCTCGAGCAGTACTTC

J gene: TRBJ2-5
clone size: .
D gene: TRBD2
V gene: TRBV12-3/TRBV12-4
CDR3 protein: CASSYRAGGPETQYF
CDR3 DNA: TGTGCCAGCAGTTATAGAGCGGGGGGGCCAGAGACCCAGTACTTC

J gene: TRBJ1-2
clone size: few
D gene: .
V gene: TRBV11-2
CDR3 protein: CASSSGAGARYYGYTF
CDR3 DNA: TGTGCCAGCAGCTCAGGGGCGGGGGCGCGGTACTATGGCTACACCTTC

J gene: TRBJ1-2
clone size: .
D gene: TRBD1
V gene: TRBV6-2/TRBV6-3
CDR3 protein: CASSHRDRGPYGYTF
CDR3 DNA: TGTGCCAGCAGTCACCGGGACAGGGGTCCCTATGGCTACACCTTC

J gene: TRBJ2-5
clone size: few
D gene: .
V gene: TRBV21-1
CDR3 protein: CASSSPTPETQYF
CDR3 DNA: TGTGCCAGCAGCAGTCCGACGCCTGAGACCCAGTACTTC

J gene: TRBJ2-4
clone size: .
D gene: TRBD1
V gene: TRBV9
CDR3 protein: CASSGGTGEWAKNIQYF
CDR3 DNA: TGTGCCAGCAGCGGGGGGACAGGGGAATGGGCCAAAAACATTCAGTACTTC

J gene: TRBJ2-3
clone size: .
D gene: .
V gene: TRBV7-2
CDR3 protein: CASSFVGGDADTQYF
CDR3 DNA: TGTGCCAGCAGCTTTGTCGGGGGTGACGCAGATACGCAGTATTTT

J gene: TRBJ2-1
clone size: few
D gene: TRBD1
V gene: TRBV6-2/TRBV6-3
CDR3 protein: CAIHHTGTGGYNEQFF
CDR3 DNA: TGTGCCATCCACCATACCGGGACAGGGGGGTACAATGAGCAGTTCTTC

J gene: TRBJ1-2
clone size: .
D gene: .
V gene: TRBV9
CDR3 protein: CARPSVGTSNYGYTF
CDR3 DNA: TGTGCCAGGCCCTCCGTCGGGACCTCTAACTATGGCTACACCTTC

J gene: TRBJ1-4
clone size: .
D gene: .
V gene: TRBV5-6
CDR3 protein: CASSFTQGVFEKLFF
CDR3 DNA: TGTGCCAGCAGCTTCACACAGGGAGTGTTTGAAAAACTGTTTTTT

J gene: TRBJ2-3
clone size: .
D gene: .
V gene: TRBV2
CDR3 protein: CASMGLVSTDTQYF
CDR3 DNA: TGTGCCAGCATGGGTTTGGTTAGCACAGATACGCAGTATTTT

J gene: TRBJ2-1
clone size: .
D gene: TRBD1
V gene: TRBV20-1
CDR3 protein: CSATPGQGVPYNEQFF
CDR3 DNA: TGCAGTGCTACACCTGGACAGGGGGTACCCTACAATGAGCAGTTCTTC

J gene: TRBJ2-1
clone size: .
D gene: .
V gene: TRBV6-2/TRBV6-3
CDR3 protein: CGTTRLSEQFF
CDR3 DNA: TGTGGGACGACTAGGCTGAGTGAGCAGTTCTTC

J gene: TRBJ1-6
clone size: .
D gene: .
V gene: TRBV5-1
CDR3 protein: CASSLSSGFNSPPHF
CDR3 DNA: TGCGCCAGCAGCTTGTCCTCGGGGTTCAATTCACCCCCCCACTTT

J gene: TRBJ1-1
clone size: .
D gene: .
V gene: TRBV11-2
CDR3 protein: CASSLESRRRVLNTEAFF
CDR3 DNA: TGTGCCAGCAGCTTAGAGTCGCGTCGCCGAGTCCTGAACACTGAAGCTTTCTTT